Below are 5 T cell receptor beta chains sequenced from a single sample in a study of cytomegalovirus exposure and HLA in healthy donors. Clones were read by immunoSEQ multiplex PCR, and TCRdb kept only the in-frame ones, dropping some. The sample holds over 60,000 clones; roughly 97% are singletons and the top ten take 2.4%. The sample consisted of PBMCs. These receptors all come from a man aged 18 to 29 in good health and CMV-seronegative.

This CDR3 is CASSPRDLQPGEQYF. The DNA for the CDR3 is TGTGCCAGCAGCCCCCGGGACTTACAACCTGGCGAGCAGTACTTC. The chain combines TRBV9 with TRBJ2-7, with D perhaps matching TRBD2 (6 bases). The V end lost 4 bases, the J end lost 6 bases, and 20 bases lay between the germline ends. Germline V gene sequence: CDR1 SGDLS, CDR2 YYNGEE. The CDR3 consists of 15 residues.

V is TRBV5-4 and J is TRBJ2-1, with 8 bases aligning to TRBD2. This CDR3 region has 17 residues. With 5 bases clipped from V and 4 bases from J, the junction kept 14 bases outside the gene matches. From germline, CDR1 is SGHNT and CDR2 YYREEE (reference sequence). DNA of the CDR3: TGTGCCAGCAGTCCTGGCGGTCCAGCGGGAGTTTACAATGAGCAGTTCTTC. As protein: CASSPGGPAGVYNEQFF.

The rearrangement joins TRBV30 to TRBJ2-1; D is perhaps TRBD1 (5 bases). The V gene lost 1 base and the J gene lost 7 bases, with 11 bases spanning the gap. CDR1 is GTSNPN, CDR2 SVGIG, per germline (reference sequence). This CDR3 comprises 13 residues. This CDR3 is CAWSGSRANEQFF. The CDR3 DNA is TGTGCCTGGAGTGGAAGCAGGGCGAATGAGCAGTTCTTC.

This rearrangement joins TRBV9 to TRBJ2-7, with 8 bases matching TRBD1. Trimming at V came to 0 bases and at J to 3 bases, leaving 5 bases not matched to a gene. CDR1 SGDLS and CDR2 YYNGEE come from the germline V gene. The CDR3 sequence is 15 residues long. The CDR3 region has the DNA TGTGCCAGCAGCGTAGCAACAGGGGGACACTACGAGCAGTACTTC. Translation: CASSVATGGHYEQYF. Drawing the rest from reference TRBV9 and TRBJ2-7, the complete variable domain is DSGVTQTPKHLITATGQRVTLRCSPRSGDLSVYWYQQSLDQGLQFLIQYYNGEERAKGNILERFSAQQFPDLHSELNLSSLELGDSALYFCASSVATGGHYEQYFGPGTRLTVT.

CDR3 in DNA: TGCGCCAGCAGCCAAGCTCTCGGGAGATTAGTAGATACGCAGTATTTT. Protein product: CASSQALGRLVDTQYF. The chain employs TRBV4-1 and TRBJ2-3; D is possibly TRBD2 (6 bases). There are 16 residues in the CDR3. With 1 base removed from V and 5 bases from J, the gap between germline ends came to 16 bases. Per germline, CDR1 MGHRA and CDR2 YSYEKL.